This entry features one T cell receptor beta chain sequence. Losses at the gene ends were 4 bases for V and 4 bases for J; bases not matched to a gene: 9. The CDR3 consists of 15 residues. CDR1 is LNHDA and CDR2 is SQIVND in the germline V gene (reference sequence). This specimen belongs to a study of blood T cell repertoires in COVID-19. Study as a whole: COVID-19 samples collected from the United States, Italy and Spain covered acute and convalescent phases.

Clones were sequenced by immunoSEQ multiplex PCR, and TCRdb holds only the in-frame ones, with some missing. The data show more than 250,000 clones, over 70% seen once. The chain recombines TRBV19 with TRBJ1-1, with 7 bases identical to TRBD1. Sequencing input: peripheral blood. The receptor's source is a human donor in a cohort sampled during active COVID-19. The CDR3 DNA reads TGTGCCAGTAGTAAAACAGGGGTCGCGGGCACTGAAGCTTTCTTT. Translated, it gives CASSKTGVAGTEAFF.